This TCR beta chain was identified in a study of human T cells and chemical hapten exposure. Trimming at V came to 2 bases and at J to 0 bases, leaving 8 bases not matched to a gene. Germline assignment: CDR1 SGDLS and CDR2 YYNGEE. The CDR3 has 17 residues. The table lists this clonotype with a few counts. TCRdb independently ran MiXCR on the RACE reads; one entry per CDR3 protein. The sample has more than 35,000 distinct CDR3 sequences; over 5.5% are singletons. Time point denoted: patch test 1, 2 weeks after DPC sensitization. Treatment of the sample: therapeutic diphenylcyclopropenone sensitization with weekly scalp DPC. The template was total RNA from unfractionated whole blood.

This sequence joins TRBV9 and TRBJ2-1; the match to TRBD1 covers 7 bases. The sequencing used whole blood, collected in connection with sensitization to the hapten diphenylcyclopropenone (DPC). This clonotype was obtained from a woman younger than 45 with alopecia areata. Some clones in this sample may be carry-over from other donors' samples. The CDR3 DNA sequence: TGTGCCAGCAGCGTCCGACAGGGTCGGAGCTCCTACAATGAGCAGTTCTTC. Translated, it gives CASSVRQGRSSYNEQFF.